The T cell receptor beta chain described here comes from a study of blood T cell repertoires in COVID-19. Looking at the study overall: Material from acute and convalescent COVID-19 was sourced from the United States, Italy and Spain. Nucleic acid was either cDNA or gDNA, and it came from T cells, B-cell-depleted T cells, or PBMCs.

Clones were sequenced by immunoSEQ multiplex PCR, and TCRdb holds only the in-frame ones, with some missing. The data show about 64,000 clones, with about 88% seen just once and approximately 3.6% held by the top ten. Germline CDR1 is SGHTA and CDR2 is FQGNSA. The ends lost 5 bases at V and 4 bases at J; junction bases unmatched: 7. This CDR3 has 14 amino acids. Sequencing was carried out using peripheral blood. The sequence was collected from a man between 65 and 85 years old with acute or convalescent COVID-19. The chain is built from TRBV7-2 and TRBJ2-7; 8 bases are a match to TRBD2. The CDR3 region has the DNA TGTGCCAGCAGCGTCGGGGGGGCCGAGTACGAGCAGTACTTC. Its translation: CASSVGGAEYEQYF.